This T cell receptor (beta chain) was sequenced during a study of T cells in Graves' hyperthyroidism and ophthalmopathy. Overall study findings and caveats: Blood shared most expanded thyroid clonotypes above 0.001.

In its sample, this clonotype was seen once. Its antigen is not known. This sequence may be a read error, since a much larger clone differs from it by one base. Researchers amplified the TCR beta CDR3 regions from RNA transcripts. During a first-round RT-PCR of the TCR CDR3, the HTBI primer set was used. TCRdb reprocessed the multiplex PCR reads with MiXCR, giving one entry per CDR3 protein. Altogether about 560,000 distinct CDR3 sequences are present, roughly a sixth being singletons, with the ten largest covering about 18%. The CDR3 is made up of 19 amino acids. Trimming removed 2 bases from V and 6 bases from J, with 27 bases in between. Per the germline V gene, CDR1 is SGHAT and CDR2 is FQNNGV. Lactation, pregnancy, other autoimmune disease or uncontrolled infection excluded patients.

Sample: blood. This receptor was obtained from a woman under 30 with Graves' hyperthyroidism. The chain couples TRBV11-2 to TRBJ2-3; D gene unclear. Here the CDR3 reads CASSLTGPLTPRESDTQYF. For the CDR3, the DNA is TGTGCCAGCAGCTTAACCGGCCCCCTAACCCCCCGAGAAAGTGATACGCAGTATTTT. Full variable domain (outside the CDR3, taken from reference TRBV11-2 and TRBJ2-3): EAGVAQSPRYKIIEKRQSVAFWCNPISGHATLYWYQQILGQGPKLLIQFQNNGVVDDSQLPKDRFSAERLKGVDSTLKIQPAKLEDSAVYLCASSLTGPLTPRESDTQYFGPGTRLTVL.